The 16 T cell receptor beta chains below were found in one sample sequenced in a study of T cells in Graves' hyperthyroidism and ophthalmopathy. Amplification of TCR beta CDR3 regions used RNA as the template. The HTBI primer set served for first-round RT-PCR of the TCR CDR3. TCRdb processed the multiplex PCR reads anew with MiXCR; each CDR3 protein has one entry. The sample yields hundreds of thousands of distinct CDR3 sequences, about 20% seen once. The sample was blood. These receptors all stem from a young man with Graves' ophthalmopathy.

The V and J genes are TRBV4-3 and TRBJ1-2; D remains unclear. The V end was cut by 0 bases, the J end by 2 bases, with 16 bases between. CDR1 is LGHNA, CDR2 YSLEER, per germline. The CDR3 has 17 amino acids. The CDR3 DNA follows: TGCGCCAGCAGCCAAGAAGCATCCGAGGTTCAAAACTATGGCTACACCTTC. It encodes CASSQEASEVQNYGYTF.

In its sample, this clonotype was seen a few times. The chain recombines TRBV19 with TRBJ1-1; D is perhaps TRBD1 (5 bases). V lost 0 bases, J lost 11 bases, and 19 bases lay in between. The CDR3 runs 15 residues. The germline V gene encodes CDR1 LNHDA and CDR2 SQIVND (reference sequence). The CDR3 region is CASSIDHRDSALAFF. The CDR3 DNA follows: TGTGCCAGTAGTATAGACCACCGGGACTCTGCGTTGGCTTTCTTT. Looking up the rest from reference TRBV19 and TRBJ1-1 gives the full variable domain: DGGITQSPKYLFRKEGQNVTLSCEQNLNHDAMYWYRQDPGQGLRLIYYSQIVNDFQKGDIAEGYSVSREKKESFPLTVTSAQKNPTAFYLCASSIDHRDSALAFFGQGTRLTVV.

This clonotype has more than one count but fewer than ten. The V call is TRBV7-6, the J call TRBJ2-7; 7 nucleotides line up with TRBD1. The trim removed 5 bases at V and 5 bases at J, leaving 15 bases unmatched. Germline assignment: CDR1 SGHVS and CDR2 FNYEAQ. The CDR3 runs to 16 residues. CDR3: CASSLSQSAGGNEQYF. The CDR3 DNA follows: TGTGCCAGCAGCCTAAGTCAGTCGGCAGGGGGTAACGAGCAGTACTTC.

On this clonotype itself: A much larger clonotype is one base distant, so this may be a read error. The CDR3 sequence is CASSLRKDGGREQYF. The CDR3 DNA sequence: TGTGCCAGCAGTTTACGGAAGGACGGGGGTCGCGAGCAGTACTTC. This rearrangement joins TRBV28 to TRBJ2-7; D perhaps matches TRBD2 (6 bases). This CDR3 has 15 residues. Germline loops: CDR1 MDHEN, CDR2 SYDVKM. Trimming cost V 2 bases and J 6 bases, with 17 bases left between them.

This chain links TRBV5-1 with TRBJ2-2, with D possibly called TRBD1 or TRBD2 (5 bases each). Germline V gene lookup returns CDR1 SGHRS and CDR2 YFSETQ. V lost 1 base, J lost 5 bases, and 21 bases lay in between. CDR3 length: 18 amino acids. The CDR3 spells CASSLRGGWQGKTGELFF. The CDR3 DNA is TGCGCCAGCAGCTTGCGTGGGGGATGGCAGGGCAAAACCGGGGAGCTGTTTTTT.

There are many counts of this clonotype. The chain joins TRBV3-1 to TRBJ2-3, with TRBD2 matching 11 bases. The CDR3 contains 18 residues. Germline-derived CDR1 and CDR2 are LGHDT and YNNKEL (reference sequence). J lost 3 bases, V lost 2 bases, and 10 bases had no gene match. CDR3 DNA: TGTGCCAGCAGCCAAATAGAAGGTACTAGCGGGAGTACAGATACGCAGTATTTT. Translating it yields CASSQIEGTSGSTDTQYF.

To note about this clonotype: The germline gene is not matched at one end of the junction; a read error may be the cause. The rearrangement uses TRBV4-2 and TRBJ1-2, with a weak D call TRBD1 (6 bases). CDR3 length: 16 amino acids. From germline, CDR1 is LGHNA and CDR2 YNFKEQ. In nucleotides, the CDR3 is TGTACCAGCAGCCAAGAGACTGGGACAACCGCGAATGGCTACACCTTC. This sequence encodes CTSSQETGTTANGYTF.

This clonotype was seen a few times. The chain employs TRBV28 and TRBJ2-7; 15 bases are a match to TRBD2. Germline V lookup: CDR1 MDHEN, CDR2 SYDVKM. The V gene end was trimmed by 4 bases and the J gene end by 2 bases; junction bases not matched to a gene: 9. This CDR3 contains 18 residues. CDR3 residues: CASSSIPGTSGGPYEQYF. CDR3 bases: TGTGCCAGCAGTTCGATCCCCGGGACTAGCGGGGGGCCCTACGAGCAGTACTTC.

The table lists this clonotype with many counts. This chain uses TRBV7-2 with TRBJ2-1, with D perhaps matching TRBD2 (5 bases). The CDR3 contains 16 residues. CDR1 and CDR2 from the germline V gene are SGHTA and FQGNSA. Trimming stripped 1 base from V and 8 bases from J, with 18 bases between. Here the CDR3 DNA reads TGTGCCAGCAGCTTAGTAAAGGCGGGCTCCTCCCATGAGCAGTTCTTC. This translates into CASSLVKAGSSHEQFF.

V gene TRBV6-1 combines with J gene TRBJ2-1; 7 bases line up with TRBD2. This CDR3 is built from 16 residues. The germline V gene has CDR1 MNHNS and CDR2 SASEGT. Unmatched junction bases numbered 8, after V lost 6 bases and J lost 0 bases. The CDR3 is CASSNTGRSSYNEQFF. Here the CDR3 DNA reads TGTGCCAGCAGCAACACCGGGAGGAGCTCCTACAATGAGCAGTTCTTC.

The sample holds many counts of this clonotype. The V gene is TRBV3-1, the J gene TRBJ2-4; 9 bases agree with TRBD1. Germline V gives CDR1 LGHDT, CDR2 YNNKEL (reference sequence). CDR3 length: 15 amino acids. V dropped 1 base and J dropped 7; count of bases not matched to a gene: 5. CDR3 loop: CASSQAGTGQNIQYF. DNA of the CDR3: TGTGCCAGCAGCCAAGCCGGGACAGGGCAGAACATTCAGTACTTC.

V and J are TRBV19 and TRBJ2-1; 8 positions match TRBD1. V shed 4 bases and J 8 bases; nucleotides not matched to a gene: 10. The germline V gene encodes CDR1 LNHDA and CDR2 SQIVND (reference sequence). This CDR3 is built from 15 residues. CDR3 nucleotides: TGTGCCAGTAGTAACCGGGGACAGGTGGGCTATGAGCAGTTCTTC. Its protein is CASSNRGQVGYEQFF.

This clonotype turned up a few times. The chain has TRBV20-1 and TRBJ1-5; 7 bases fit TRBD1. The CDR3 sequence is 15 residues long. Germline CDR1 and CDR2: DFQATT and SNEGSKA (reference sequence). The trim removed 2 bases at V and 6 bases at J, leaving 10 bases unmatched. CDR3 sequence (DNA): TGCAGTGCTAGACTCGGGACAGCCTCGAGTCAGCCCCAGCATTTT. Translating gives CSARLGTASSQPQHF.

V and J are TRBV5-6 and TRBJ2-7, with a weak D call TRBD2 (6 bases). The CDR3 covers 13 residues. Germline V gives CDR1 SGHDT, CDR2 YYEEEE. Trimming pared 5 bases from V and 3 bases from J, leaving 12 bases between. CDR3 sequence: CASREGVSYEQYF. CDR3 nucleotides: TGTGCCAGCAGGGAGGGAGTGAGCTACGAGCAGTACTTC.

This chain connects TRBV29-1 to TRBJ2-7, with 7 nucleotides matching TRBD2. Germline CDR1 reads SQVTM; CDR2 reads ANQGSEA. The CDR3 sequence is 13 residues long. V was clipped by 7 bases and J by 2 bases; unmatched bases: 8. The CDR3 DNA reads TGCAGCGCCTCCGGGCGGGAGACCTACGAGCAGTACTTC. Translated: CSASGRETYEQYF.

The V and J genes are TRBV4-3 and TRBJ2-5; D remains ambiguous. CDR3 length equals 19 residues. CDR1 and CDR2 from the germline V gene are LGHNA and YSLEER. The V and J ends lost 0 bases and 2 bases respectively, with 22 bases between them. The CDR3 DNA follows: TGCGCCAGCAGCCAAGACCCCCCCTCCCGGCTAGAGTCACAAGAGACCCAGTACTTC. It encodes CASSQDPPSRLESQETQYF.